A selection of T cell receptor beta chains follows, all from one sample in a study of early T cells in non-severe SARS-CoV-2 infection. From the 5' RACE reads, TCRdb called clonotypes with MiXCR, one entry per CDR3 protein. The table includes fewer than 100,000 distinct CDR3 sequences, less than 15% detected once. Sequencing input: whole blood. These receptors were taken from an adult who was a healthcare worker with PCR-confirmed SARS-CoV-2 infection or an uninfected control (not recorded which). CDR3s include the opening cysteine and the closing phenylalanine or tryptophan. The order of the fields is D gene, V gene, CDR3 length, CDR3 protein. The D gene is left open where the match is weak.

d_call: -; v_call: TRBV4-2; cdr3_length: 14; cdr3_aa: CASSPQGGGQPQHF
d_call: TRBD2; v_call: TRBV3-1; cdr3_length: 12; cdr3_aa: CASASSGRAQFF
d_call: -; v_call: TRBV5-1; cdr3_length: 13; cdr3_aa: CASSLVGKTEAFF
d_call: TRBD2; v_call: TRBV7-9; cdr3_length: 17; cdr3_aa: CASSLGSGRASYNEQFF
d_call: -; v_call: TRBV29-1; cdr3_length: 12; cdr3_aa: CSVERDRYEQYF
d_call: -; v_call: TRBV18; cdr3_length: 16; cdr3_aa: CASSPRGGSNTGELFF
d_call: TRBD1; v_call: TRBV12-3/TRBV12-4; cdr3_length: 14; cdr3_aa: CASTRQGAGYGYTF
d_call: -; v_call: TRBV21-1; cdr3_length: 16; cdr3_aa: CASSKGNRGGSYEQYF
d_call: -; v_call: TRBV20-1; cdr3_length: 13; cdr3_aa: CSARETPNTEAFF
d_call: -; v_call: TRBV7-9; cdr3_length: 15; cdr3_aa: CASSLVAVNTGELFF